These 10 T cell receptor beta chains were all obtained from the same sample, sequenced in a study of shared clonotypes between healthy human individuals. Sequenced by immunoSEQ multiplex PCR; TCRdb stores in-frame clones only, minus some. The table has about 530,000 clones, roughly 79% seen once. Sequenced sample: PBMCs. All receptors derive from a woman in her thirties or forties in good health. Some clones in this sample may be carry-over from other donors' samples.

This CDR3 is CASSENRGAGEQYF. The CDR3 DNA reads as TGTGCCAGCAGTGAAAATCGGGGGGCGGGCGAGCAGTACTTC. V is TRBV6-1 and J is TRBJ2-7, with D tentatively TRBD2 (7 bases). From germline, CDR1 is MNHNS and CDR2 SASEGT. The CDR3 loop spans 14 amino acids. The V end lost 2 bases, the J end lost 6 bases, and 14 bases lay between the germline ends.

The chain combines TRBV6-5 with TRBJ1-1; D remains ambiguous. The CDR3 contains 13 residues. V was clipped by 6 bases and J by 11 bases, with 19 bases between them. In germline, CDR1 is MNHEY, CDR2 SVGAGI. The CDR3: CASSLGRPEDAFF. CDR3 bases: TGTGCCAGCAGCCTCGGACGGCCTGAAGATGCTTTCTTT.

The chain is built from TRBV5-1 and TRBJ2-7, with D hard to call. The CDR3 is made up of 12 amino acids. V was clipped by 1 base and J by 3 bases, with 5 bases between them. Germline-derived CDR1 and CDR2 are SGHRS and YFSETQ. The CDR3 loop reads CASSLNGYEQYF. The CDR3 coding sequence is TGCGCCAGCAGCTTGAATGGCTACGAGCAGTACTTC.

The chain's CDR3 is CASSLFVVETQYF. The DNA for the CDR3 is TGTGCCAGCAGCTTATTTGTGGTGGAGACCCAGTACTTC. V usage is TRBV7-2 and J usage is TRBJ2-5, with D unclear. CDR1 and CDR2 (germline): SGHTA, FQGNSA. CDR3 length equals 13 residues. The ends were cut back, 2 bases at V and 5 bases at J, with 9 bases in the middle.

This clone has only one observation. CDR3 DNA sequence: TGTGCCAGCTCGGACCCGAGGGGGACTAATGAAAAACTGTTTTTT. As protein: CASSDPRGTNEKLFF. The chain joins TRBV18 to TRBJ1-4; TRBD1 is a possible D gene (6 bases). The CDR3 totals 15 residues. The V gene's germline CDR1 is KGHSH and CDR2 LQKENI. Trimming shortened V by 6 bases and J by 2 bases, and 13 bases separated the two germline ends.

The rearrangement uses TRBV6-1 and TRBJ2-2, with D possibly being TRBD1 or TRBD2 (5 bases each). CDR3 length: 14 amino acids. CDR1 is MNHNS, CDR2 SASEGT, per germline. V was shortened by 7 bases and J by 6 bases, with 15 bases between the two germline ends. The CDR3 coding sequence is TGTGCCAGCACCCAACCAGGGAGCGCCGGGGAGCTGTTTTTT. Protein sequence: CASTQPGSAGELFF.

This chain links TRBV4-2 with TRBJ2-7; 7 positions match TRBD2. This CDR3 contains 17 residues. J lost 2 bases, V lost 5 bases, and 15 bases had no gene match. The V gene's germline CDR1 is LGHNA and CDR2 YNFKEQ. The CDR3 DNA follows: TGTGCCAGCAGCTTGGGTGGCGTCGGGGGGAACCCCTACGAGCAGTACTTC. Encoded protein: CASSLGGVGGNPYEQYF.

As DNA, the CDR3 is TGTGCCAGCAGTGAAATGGACAGGTACAATGAGCAGTTCTTC. Translated, it gives CASSEMDRYNEQFF. The chain has TRBV6-1 and TRBJ2-1; TRBD1 matches 7 bases. This CDR3 has 14 amino acids. Germline lookup yields CDR1 MNHNS and CDR2 SASEGT. With 2 bases clipped from V and 4 bases from J, the junction kept 2 bases outside the gene matches.

The gene calls are TRBV21-1 and TRBJ2-7; TRBD2 reflects the table's D call only, with no check against the DNA. TRBV21-1 is classified as a pseudogene. This CDR3 is built from 16 residues. Here the CDR3 reads CASSKEYASGSQEQYF. Written as DNA, the CDR3 is TGTGCCAGCAGCAAAGAGTATGCTAGCGGGAGTCAGGAGCAGTACTTC.

The V gene is TRBV9, the J gene TRBJ2-1, with D unresolved. Trimming pared 0 bases from V and 7 bases from J, leaving 14 bases between. CDR1 and CDR2 (germline): SGDLS, YYNGEE. The CDR3 sequence is 15 residues long. Here the CDR3 DNA reads TGTGCCAGCAGCGTAGGGCCGCAGGAAGGTAATGAGCAGTTCTTC. Its translation is CASSVGPQEGNEQFF.